The clone carrying this T cell receptor (beta chain) has a count of ten or more. Its antigen is as yet unknown. This specimen belongs to a study of regulatory T cells in long-lasting Graves disease. Across the whole study: For a period under 3 months, newly diagnosed Graves' patients had taken antithyroid drugs. General study points: Analyses excluded thyroid tissue, covering peripheral blood alone. Persistent disease preferred TRBV28, TRBJ1-2 and TRBJ2-5.

Germline V CDR1 and CDR2: SGHAT, FQDESV (reference sequence). This CDR3 is 17 amino acids long. Trimming cost V 4 bases and J 3 bases; bases outside gene matches: 13. Time point meaning: newly diagnosed GD, antithyroid drugs for less than 3 months. PBMC-extracted RNA yielded the TCR library. The patient group derived from an endocrinology department in Xi'an, China. Building of the TCR beta libraries involved iRepertoire HTBI primers and Arm-PCR of CDR3 regions. TCRdb itself ran the multiplex PCR reads through MiXCR, one entry per CDR3 protein. The repertoire includes around 420,000 distinct CDR3 sequences, 15% to 17% of them detected once, and 22% sits in the top ten.

The receptor was derived from a female donor with Graves disease. This specimen was peripheral blood mononuclear cells (PBMCs), taken at new diagnosis, from a patient treated with antithyroid drugs. V gene TRBV11-1 combines with J gene TRBJ2-3, with 7 bases that match TRBD2. As DNA, the CDR3 is TGTGCCAGCAGCTCACGGGACGCGGGACTAATTACAGATACGCAGTATTTT. It yields the protein CASSSRDAGLITDTQYF.